This TCR beta chain stems from a study of blood T cell repertoires in COVID-19. The CDR3 is made up of 15 amino acids. Germline CDR1 reads MDHEN; CDR2 reads SYDVKM. The V segment lost 6 bases and the J segment 0 bases; nucleotides outside the gene matches: 4. The method was immunoSEQ multiplex PCR; TCRdb's version includes in-frame clones alone and lacks a portion of them. Among around 150,000 clones, approximately 79% were seen once, and the ten largest hold around a fifth. This clonotype originated in an elderly woman with acute or convalescent COVID-19. What was sequenced was peripheral blood. This sequence joins TRBV28 and TRBJ2-5; TRBD1 aligns across 10 bases. CDR3 sequence (DNA): TGTGCCAGCAGAGTGACAGGGGGCCACCAAGAGACCCAGTACTTC. Translating it yields CASRVTGGHQETQYF.